Listed here are 14 T cell receptor beta chains from one sample, sequenced in a study of control samples from healthy donors and cancer patients (dated by TCRdb to 2019 to 2021). The protocol used for the library was the immunoSEQ multiplex PCR assay. TCRdb retrieved this table from immuneACCESS and kept in-frame rearrangements only. Not all clones are present; in checked studies, unresolved V genes account for under half, and no reason is known for the remainder. Recorded for this sample are about 110,000 clones; over 75% of them occurred a single time. Less than 4% of the sample is taken by the ten largest. The sequenced sample was PBMCs. All receptors come from a woman aged 55 to 70 with lung cancer.

V gene TRBV7-2 combines with J gene TRBJ1-3, with a tentative D call TRBD1 (5 bases). The V gene's germline CDR1 is SGHTA and CDR2 FQGNSA. CDR3 size: 15 residues. V lost 7 bases and J lost 0, with 13 bases in between. In DNA form, the CDR3 reads TGTGCCAGCACCTGGGGGGTTTACTCTGGAAACACCATATATTTT. Its translation is CASTWGVYSGNTIYF.

The V call is TRBV5-6, the J call TRBJ1-3, with TRBD1 matching over 7 bases. V lost 4 bases and J lost 5; bases outside the gene matches: 9. The germline V gene has CDR1 SGHDT and CDR2 YYEEEE. This CDR3 region has 15 residues. The CDR3 loop is CASSLEKGARNTIYF. CDR3 in DNA: TGTGCCAGCAGCCTTGAAAAGGGGGCTAGAAACACCATATATTTT.

The chain couples TRBV19 to TRBJ2-7; perhaps TRBD2 as D (5 bases). The CDR3 extends over 14 amino acids. V was cut by 4 bases and J by 6 bases, with 16 bases left in between. CDR1 is LNHDA, CDR2 SQIVND, per germline (reference sequence). As DNA, the CDR3 is TGTGCCAGTAGTAAGGGAGCTTACCCCCTCGAGCAGTACTTC. It encodes CASSKGAYPLEQYF.

A single count supports this clone. The V and J genes are TRBV3-1 (or the pseudogene TRBV3-2) and TRBJ2-7, with TRBD1 identical over 7 bases. The V gene's germline CDR1 is LGHDT and CDR2 YNNKEL (reference sequence). V shed 2 bases and J 4 bases; nucleotides not matched to a gene: 11. The CDR3 sequence is 16 residues long. The CDR3 region is CASSQMRAGGRYEQYF. The CDR3 bases are TGTGCCAGCAGCCAAATGAGGGCAGGGGGAAGGTACGAGCAGTACTTC.

In this sample, this clone turned up a few times. The genes are TRBV7-2 and TRBJ2-7, with 10 bases that match TRBD2. Germline-derived CDR1 and CDR2 are SGHTA and FQGNSA. This CDR3 has 15 amino acids. With V trimmed by 5 bases and J by 4 bases, 8 bases remained unmatched. This chain's CDR3 is CASSIGGTSVYEQYF. CDR3 DNA: TGTGCCAGCAGCATAGGGGGGACTAGCGTGTACGAGCAGTACTTC.

In this sample, this clone turned up a few times. V gene TRBV7-8 combines with J gene TRBJ2-7; TRBD1 matches 10 bases. The ends lost 5 bases at V and 5 bases at J; junction bases unmatched: 9. Germline V gene lookup returns CDR1 SGHVS and CDR2 FQNEAQ. This CDR3 spans 15 amino acids. CDR3 sequence: CASSPRGQGLDEQYF. In DNA form, the CDR3 reads TGTGCCAGCAGCCCAAGGGGACAGGGGCTCGACGAGCAGTACTTC.

This chain uses TRBV6-5 with TRBJ1-1; perhaps TRBD1 as D (5 bases). The CDR3 is made up of 14 amino acids. Trimming left V 6 bases short and J 1 base short, with 12 bases between. The germline CDR1 and CDR2 sequences are MNHEY and SVGAGI. The CDR3 sequence is CASRIGHKNTEAFF. CDR3 DNA sequence: TGTGCCAGCAGAATAGGACACAAGAACACTGAAGCTTTCTTT.

This clone appeared a single time. This rearrangement joins TRBV30 to TRBJ1-1; D gene ambiguous. Germline values: CDR1 GTSNPN, CDR2 SVGIG (reference sequence). The V and J ends lost 0 bases and 11 bases respectively, with 10 bases between them. There are 11 residues in the CDR3. The CDR3 nucleotides read TGTGCCTGGAGTGTAGCGAAGGTGGCTTTCTTT. Its translation: CAWSVAKVAFF.

This rearrangement joins TRBV7-2 to TRBJ2-1; tentatively, D is TRBD2 (6 bases). V lost 2 bases, J lost 0 bases, and 17 bases lay in between. Germline V gene data show CDR1 as SGHTA and CDR2 as FQGNSA. The CDR3 contains 18 residues. The CDR3 DNA is TGTGCCAGCAGCTTATCTAGCGTTCTTTTGAGCTCCTACAATGAGCAGTTCTTC. This gives the protein CASSLSSVLLSSYNEQFF.

The chain joins TRBV18 to TRBJ1-6; D perhaps matches TRBD1 (5 bases). This CDR3 contains 13 residues. Trimming removed 4 bases from V and 7 bases from J, with 8 bases in between. Germline V gene data show CDR1 as KGHSH and CDR2 as LQKENI. The CDR3 spells CASSQTVNSPLHF. CDR3 bases: TGTGCCAGCTCACAGACAGTGAATTCACCCCTCCACTTT.

V gene TRBV6-5 combines with J gene TRBJ1-2; weak D call: TRBD1 (6 bases). The CDR3 is 15 residues long. The V end was cut by 4 bases, the J end by 6 bases, with 18 bases between. Germline loops: CDR1 MNHEY, CDR2 SVGAGI. DNA of the CDR3: TGTGCCAGCAGTTCCGACCGCAGGGGAGGACATGGCTACACCTTC. Translating gives CASSSDRRGGHGYTF.

J is TRBJ2-7 and V is TRBV30; D is unclear. The CDR3 runs to 10 residues. The V end lost 8 bases, the J end lost 3 bases, and 8 bases lay between the germline ends. The germline gives CDR1 GTSNPN, CDR2 SVGIG (reference sequence). The CDR3 region has the DNA TGTGCCGGCGGAAACTACGAGCAGTACTTC. Protein sequence: CAGGNYEQYF.

The chain combines TRBV11-2 with TRBJ1-4; 9 bases map to TRBD1. This CDR3 region has 17 residues. The junction had 7 bases not matched to a gene; V was cut back by 0 bases and J by 5 bases. The germline V gene has CDR1 SGHAT and CDR2 FQNNGV. In DNA form, the CDR3 reads TGTGCCAGCAGCTTAGACAGACAGGGGGTCGGGAATGAAAAACTGTTTTTT. As protein: CASSLDRQGVGNEKLFF.

The chain joins TRBV11-2 to TRBJ2-3; D is possibly TRBD2 (7 bases). The CDR3 consists of 15 residues. CDR1 SGHAT and CDR2 FQNNGV come from the germline V gene. V dropped 0 bases and J dropped 2 bases, with 9 bases sitting between them. CDR3 sequence reads: CASSLEGGPTDTQYF. As DNA, the CDR3 is TGTGCCAGCAGCTTAGAGGGGGGGCCCACAGATACGCAGTATTTT.